This T cell receptor (beta chain) was found in a study of human T cells and chemical hapten exposure. MiXCR was run by TCRdb on the RACE reads, yielding one entry per CDR3 protein. This table has tens of thousands of distinct CDR3 sequences, 10% appearing once. The table lists this clonotype with many counts. CDR1 and CDR2 (germline): MNHEY, SVGEGT. The CDR3 runs 14 residues. V was clipped by 6 bases and J by 2 bases, with 11 bases between them. Documented time point: patch test 1, 2 weeks after DPC sensitization. The treatment: therapeutic diphenylcyclopropenone sensitization with weekly scalp DPC. The chain uses TRBV6-2 or TRBV6-3 and TRBJ1-5; TRBD1 is a possible D gene (5 bases). Sequences were derived from whole blood, sampled in connection with sensitization to the hapten diphenylcyclopropenone (DPC). This clonotype originated in a man aged 40-49 years with alopecia areata. Some clones in this sample may be carry-over from other donors' samples. The CDR3 DNA sequence: TGTGCCAGCAGCCCTCAGGGCGGCAATCAGCCCCAGCATTTT. Protein product: CASSPQGGNQPQHF.